Following are 21 T cell receptor beta chains from one sample sequenced in a study of cytomegalovirus exposure and HLA in healthy donors. PCR employed 60 Vbeta and 13 Jbeta primers. This table comes from immunoSEQ multiplex PCR, and its TCRdb copy is limited to in-frame clones, with some not included. The table lists some 150,000 clones, 79% of them singletons, with 2% to 2.5% in the top ten. The sequenced sample consisted of PBMCs. These TCRs come from a middle-aged man in good health and CMV-seronegative.

The rearrangement uses TRBV7-2 and TRBJ2-1; perhaps TRBD2 as D (8 bases). The germline CDR1 and CDR2 sequences are SGHTA and FQGNSA. Trimming took 5 bases from V and 12 from J, leaving 29 bases between them. The CDR3 is 17 residues long. CDR3 sequence (DNA): TGTGCCAGCAGCAAATGGGAGGCGGGAGGACAGGCTAGGGTGCAGTTCTTC. This codes for CASSKWEAGGQARVQFF.

The chain carries TRBV9 and TRBJ2-3; no reliable D call. Germline assignment: CDR1 SGDLS and CDR2 YYNGEE. This CDR3 is 15 amino acids long. The V end lost 3 bases, the J end lost 0 bases, and 11 bases lay between the germline ends. The chain's CDR3 is CASSARFASTDTQYF. In DNA, the CDR3 is TGTGCCAGCAGCGCCCGGTTCGCTAGCACAGATACGCAGTATTTT.

This sequence joins TRBV9 and TRBJ1-1; D unresolved. V lost 4 bases and J lost 3, with 16 bases in between. The germline V gene encodes CDR1 SGDLS and CDR2 YYNGEE. The CDR3 is 15 amino acids. The CDR3 loop reads CASSTTGGSYTEAFF. As DNA, the CDR3 is TGTGCCAGCAGCACTACGGGTGGAAGTTACACTGAAGCTTTCTTT.

The chain couples TRBV19 to TRBJ1-1; 8 bases are a match to TRBD1. V was clipped by 5 bases and J by 1 base; unmatched bases: 6. This CDR3 has 15 residues. The germline V gene has CDR1 LNHDA and CDR2 SQIVND (reference sequence). The CDR3 reads CASSGPGQANTEAFF. The CDR3 DNA reads as TGTGCCAGTAGTGGACCGGGACAGGCGAACACTGAAGCTTTCTTT.

This clone was seen only a few times. The V gene is TRBV5-1, the J gene TRBJ1-6, with 9 bases lining up with TRBD1. Trimming removed 4 bases from V and 8 bases from J; junction bases left unmatched: 4. The CDR3 totals 14 residues. CDR1 is SGHRS and CDR2 is YFSETQ in the germline V gene. CDR3 in amino acids: CASSQTGGDSPLHF. The CDR3 DNA sequence: TGCGCCAGCAGCCAGACAGGGGGAGATTCACCCCTCCACTTT. Combining the CDR3 with reference TRBV5-1 and TRBJ1-6 gives the whole variable domain KAGVTQTPRYLIKTRGQQVTLSCSPISGHRSVSWYQQTPGQGLQFLFEYFSETQRNKGNFPGRFSGRQFSNSRSEMNVSTLELGDSALYLCASSQTGGDSPLHFGNGTRLTVT.

This clone was recorded only once. This chain uses TRBV5-1 with TRBJ1-3, with D unclear. From germline, CDR1 is SGHRS and CDR2 YFSETQ. This CDR3 spans 15 amino acids. Trimming shortened V by 0 bases and J by 4 bases, and 11 bases separated the two germline ends. Written as DNA, the CDR3 is TGCGCCAGCAGCTTGGGTCTGGGCGAAGGAAACACCATATATTTT. As protein: CASSLGLGEGNTIYF.

The gene calls are TRBV2 and TRBJ1-5; 8 bases map to TRBD1. CDR3 length equals 16 residues. Germline V lookup: CDR1 SNHLY, CDR2 FYNNEI. J gave up 0 bases and V 4 bases, and 5 bases lay outside the gene matches. CDR3 in amino acids: CASSGGTGGSNQPQHF. In DNA, the CDR3 is TGTGCCAGCAGTGGGGGGACAGGCGGTAGCAATCAGCCCCAGCATTTT.

The chain employs TRBV28 and TRBJ2-7, with TRBD1 matching over 8 bases. Germline lookup yields CDR1 MDHEN and CDR2 SYDVKM. The CDR3 consists of 13 residues. The junction had 9 bases not matched to a gene; V was cut back by 7 bases and J by 7 bases. As DNA, the CDR3 is TGTGCCAGCACCGAGGACAGGGTTCGGGAGCAGTACTTC. Protein: CASTEDRVREQYF.

This clone was seen more than once but under ten times. The rearrangement uses TRBV4-3 and TRBJ1-5; D not resolved. Germline CDR1 LGHNA, CDR2 YSLEER. The CDR3 is made up of 13 amino acids. The V and J ends lost 0 bases and 16 bases respectively, with 16 bases between them. CDR3 sequence (DNA): TGCGCCAGCAGCCAAGATCTAGGCAGTACGGGTCATTTT. Encoded protein: CASSQDLGSTGHF.

This rearrangement joins TRBV29-1 to TRBJ2-1, with D tentatively TRBD1 (7 bases). The CDR3 spans 12 residues. CDR1 and CDR2 (germline): SQVTM, ANQGSEA. V lost 6 bases and J lost 8, with 14 bases in between. CDR3 sequence (DNA): TGCAGCGTCGCAGGGGGGAGAGATGAGCAGTTCTTC. The encoded protein is CSVAGGRDEQFF.

The chain combines TRBV28 with TRBJ2-3; 12 bases agree with TRBD2. The germline gives CDR1 MDHEN, CDR2 SYDVKM. V shed 4 bases, J shed 11 bases, and the junction held 10 bases outside the gene matches. This CDR3 spans 15 amino acids. CDR3 protein: CASSSRTSGALRQYF. CDR3 DNA sequence: TGTGCCAGCAGTTCAAGGACTAGCGGGGCCTTAAGGCAGTATTTT. Using reference TRBV28 and TRBJ2-3 for the parts outside the CDR3, the full variable domain is DVKVTQSSRYLVKRTGEKVFLECVQDMDHENMFWYRQDPGLGLRLIYFSYDVKMKEKGDIPEGYSVSREKKERFSLILESASTNQTSMYLCASSSRTSGALRQYFGPGTRLTVL.

This chain links TRBV9 with TRBJ1-1; 10 nucleotides align to TRBD1. J gave up 5 bases and V 2 bases, and 3 bases lay outside the gene matches. The CDR3 runs to 14 residues. The V gene's germline CDR1 is SGDLS and CDR2 YYNGEE. CDR3 DNA sequence: TGTGCCAGCAGCGTGCGGGACAGGGGTACTGAAGCTTTCTTT. It encodes CASSVRDRGTEAFF. Combining the CDR3 with reference TRBV9 and TRBJ1-1 gives the whole variable domain DSGVTQTPKHLITATGQRVTLRCSPRSGDLSVYWYQQSLDQGLQFLIQYYNGEERAKGNILERFSAQQFPDLHSELNLSSLELGDSALYFCASSVRDRGTEAFFGQGTRLTVV.

This rearrangement joins TRBV27 to TRBJ1-1, with unresolved D. V dropped 4 bases and J dropped 1 base, with 7 bases sitting between them. Germline CDR1 is MNHEY and CDR2 is SMNVEV (reference sequence). The CDR3 covers 13 residues. DNA for the CDR3: TGTGCCAGCAGTTACAGTCAGAACACTGAAGCTTTCTTT. Translated: CASSYSQNTEAFF.

The chain couples TRBV30 to TRBJ2-5, with a weak D call TRBD2 (6 bases). The CDR3 runs 13 residues. Trimming cost V 5 bases and J 2 bases, with 12 bases left between them. CDR1 and CDR2 from the germline V gene are GTSNPN and SVGIG (reference sequence). In nucleotides, the CDR3 is TGTGCCTGGGGGGGGTGGGTACAAGAGACCCAGTACTTC. It yields the protein CAWGGWVQETQYF.

The chain recombines TRBV28 with TRBJ1-2; 7 positions agree with TRBD1. In germline, CDR1 is MDHEN, CDR2 SYDVKM. The junction had 8 bases not matched to a gene; V was cut back by 4 bases and J by 3 bases. The CDR3 covers 15 residues. Here the CDR3 DNA reads TGTGCCAGCAGTTCCCCCCCCACAGGGGACTATGGCTACACCTTC. Amino acids: CASSSPPTGDYGYTF.

This chain links TRBV18 with TRBJ2-3, with D unclear. In germline, CDR1 is KGHSH, CDR2 LQKENI. Trimming stripped 4 bases from V and 3 bases from J, with 11 bases between. The length of the CDR3 is 14 residues. The CDR3 region has the DNA TGTGCCAGCTCACTTGGAGCGAGTACAGATACGCAGTATTTT. Protein product: CASSLGASTDTQYF. Complete variable domain (other parts from reference TRBV18 and TRBJ2-3): NAGVMQNPRHLVRRRGQEARLRCSPMKGHSHVYWYRQLPEEGLKFMVYLQKENIIDESGMPKERFSAEFPKEGPSILRIQQVVRGDSAAYFCASSLGASTDTQYFGPGTRLTVL.

This clone has only one observation. The chain carries TRBV28 and TRBJ1-1, with 8 bases aligning to TRBD1. Germline-derived CDR1 and CDR2 are MDHEN and SYDVKM. Losses at the gene ends were 7 bases for V and 2 bases for J; bases not matched to a gene: 6. The CDR3 loop spans 14 amino acids. CDR3 sequence reads: CASKRTGKNTEAFF. Written as DNA, the CDR3 is TGTGCCAGCAAAAGGACAGGGAAAAACACTGAAGCTTTCTTT.

The chain carries TRBV11-2 and TRBJ2-1; 8 nucleotides agree with TRBD1. The germline CDR1 and CDR2 sequences are SGHAT and FQNNGV. With 4 bases clipped from V and 5 bases from J, the junction kept 7 bases outside the gene matches. CDR3 length equals 15 residues. CDR3 amino acids: CASSSGQGQNNEQFF. DNA of the CDR3: TGTGCCAGCAGCTCCGGACAGGGCCAGAACAATGAGCAGTTCTTC.

This chain's CDR3 is CASRNRSHRGRQPQHF. The CDR3 DNA follows: TGTGCCAGCAGGAATCGGAGCCACCGAGGGAGACAGCCCCAGCATTTT. This sequence joins TRBV27 and TRBJ1-5; D gene unclear. Trimming took off 6 bases at V and 7 bases at J, with 22 bases between the two ends. The CDR3 has 16 residues. CDR1 MNHEY and CDR2 SMNVEV come from the germline V gene (reference sequence).

A few counts support this clone. This sequence joins TRBV28 and TRBJ1-2; tentatively, D is TRBD1 (6 bases). The CDR3 is made up of 15 amino acids. Trimming took off 1 base at V and 4 bases at J, with 13 bases between the two ends. Germline loops: CDR1 MDHEN, CDR2 SYDVKM. The CDR3 sequence is CASSLLGGRGYGYTF. In DNA, the CDR3 is TGTGCCAGCAGTTTATTGGGGGGGCGCGGCTATGGCTACACCTTC.

This chain links TRBV11-2 with TRBJ2-5, with unresolved D. In germline, CDR1 is SGHAT, CDR2 FQNNGV. This CDR3 spans 13 amino acids. V lost 3 bases, J lost 7 bases, and 12 bases lay in between. In DNA, the CDR3 is TGTGCCAGCAGCTTTGAGGCGACGGGGACCCAGTACTTC. This translates into CASSFEATGTQYF.